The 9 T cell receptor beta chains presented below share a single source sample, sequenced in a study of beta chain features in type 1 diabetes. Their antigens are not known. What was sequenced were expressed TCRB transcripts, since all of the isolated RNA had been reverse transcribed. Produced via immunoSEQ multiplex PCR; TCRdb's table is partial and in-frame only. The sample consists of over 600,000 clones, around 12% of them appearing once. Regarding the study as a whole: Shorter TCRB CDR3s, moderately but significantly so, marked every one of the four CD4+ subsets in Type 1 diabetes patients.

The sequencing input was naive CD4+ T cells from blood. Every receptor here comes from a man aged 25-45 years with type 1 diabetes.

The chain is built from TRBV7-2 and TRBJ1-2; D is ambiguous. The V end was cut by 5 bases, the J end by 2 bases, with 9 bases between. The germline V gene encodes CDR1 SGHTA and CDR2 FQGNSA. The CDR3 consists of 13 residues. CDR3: CASSRDVNYGYTF. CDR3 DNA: TGTGCCAGCAGCCGAGACGTAAACTATGGCTACACCTTC. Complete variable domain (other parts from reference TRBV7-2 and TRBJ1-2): GAGVSQSPSNKVTEKGKDVELRCDPISGHTALYWYRQSLGQGLEFLIYFQGNSAPDKSGLPSDRFSAERTGGSVSTLTIQRTQQEDSAVYLCASSRDVNYGYTFGSGTRLTVV.

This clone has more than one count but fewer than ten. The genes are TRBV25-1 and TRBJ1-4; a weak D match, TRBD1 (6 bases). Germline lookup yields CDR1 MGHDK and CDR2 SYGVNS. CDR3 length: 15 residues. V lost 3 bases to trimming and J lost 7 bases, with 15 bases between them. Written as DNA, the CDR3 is TGTGCCAGCAGTGATATTCGGGGGGCAGGTGAAAAACTGTTTTTT. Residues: CASSDIRGAGEKLFF.

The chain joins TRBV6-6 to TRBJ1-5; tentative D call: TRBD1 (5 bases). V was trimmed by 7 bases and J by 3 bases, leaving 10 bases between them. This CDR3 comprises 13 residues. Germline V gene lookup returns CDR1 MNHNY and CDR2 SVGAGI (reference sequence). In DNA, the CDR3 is TGTGCCAGCACCCCCAGGGACAATCAGCCCCAGCATTTT. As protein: CASTPRDNQPQHF.

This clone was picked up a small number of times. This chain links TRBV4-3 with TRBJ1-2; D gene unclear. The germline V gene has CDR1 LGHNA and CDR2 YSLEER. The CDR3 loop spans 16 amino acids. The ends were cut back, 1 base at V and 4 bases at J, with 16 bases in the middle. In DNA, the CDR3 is TGCGCCAGCAGCCAAGGAAAGAGAACAGCCGTCTATGGCTACACCTTC. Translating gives CASSQGKRTAVYGYTF.

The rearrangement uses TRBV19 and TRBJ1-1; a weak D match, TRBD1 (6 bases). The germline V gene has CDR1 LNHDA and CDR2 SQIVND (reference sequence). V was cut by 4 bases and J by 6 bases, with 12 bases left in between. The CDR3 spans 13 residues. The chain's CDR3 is CASSTQGGPEAFF. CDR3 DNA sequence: TGTGCCAGTAGTACACAGGGAGGGCCTGAAGCTTTCTTT.

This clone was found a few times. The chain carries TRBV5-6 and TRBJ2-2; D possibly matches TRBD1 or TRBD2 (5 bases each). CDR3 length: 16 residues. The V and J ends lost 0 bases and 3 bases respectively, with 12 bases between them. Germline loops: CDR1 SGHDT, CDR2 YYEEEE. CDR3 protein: CASSLVRDPDTGELFF. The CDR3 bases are TGTGCCAGCAGCTTGGTTAGGGACCCCGACACCGGGGAGCTGTTTTTT.

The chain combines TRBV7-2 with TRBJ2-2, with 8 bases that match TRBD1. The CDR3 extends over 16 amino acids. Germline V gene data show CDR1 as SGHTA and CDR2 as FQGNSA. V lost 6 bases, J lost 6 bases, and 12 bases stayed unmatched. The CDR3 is CASRLQGDRLSGELFF. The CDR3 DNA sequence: TGTGCCAGCAGGTTACAGGGGGATAGGTTGTCCGGGGAGCTGTTTTTT.

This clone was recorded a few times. CDR3 region: CASSPPRGSGNSYEQYF. The CDR3 DNA sequence: TGTGCCAGCTCACCGCCCCGGGGTAGCGGTAACTCCTACGAGCAGTACTTC. V gene TRBV18 combines with J gene TRBJ2-7; tentative D call: TRBD2 (6 bases). V was cut by 3 bases and J by 0 bases, with 18 bases left in between. The germline gives CDR1 KGHSH, CDR2 LQKENI. The CDR3 length is 17 residues.

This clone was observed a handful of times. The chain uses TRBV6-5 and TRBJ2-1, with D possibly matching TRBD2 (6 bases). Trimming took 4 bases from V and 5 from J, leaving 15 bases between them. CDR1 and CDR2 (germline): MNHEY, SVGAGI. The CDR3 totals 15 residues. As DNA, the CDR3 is TGTGCCAGCAGTTTCCTCGGAGGGAGCGACAATGAGCAGTTCTTC. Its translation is CASSFLGGSDNEQFF.